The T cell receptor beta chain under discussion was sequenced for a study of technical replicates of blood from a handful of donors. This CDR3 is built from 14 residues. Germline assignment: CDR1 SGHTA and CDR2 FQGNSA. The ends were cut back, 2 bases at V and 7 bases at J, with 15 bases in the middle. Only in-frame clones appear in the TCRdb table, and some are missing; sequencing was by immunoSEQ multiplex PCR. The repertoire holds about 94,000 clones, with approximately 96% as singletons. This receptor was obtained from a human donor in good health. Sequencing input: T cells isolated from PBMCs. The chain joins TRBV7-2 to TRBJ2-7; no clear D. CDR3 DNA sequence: TGTGCCAGCAGCTTAAATCTGCAGGCGCTTGAGCAGTACTTC. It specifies CASSLNLQALEQYF.